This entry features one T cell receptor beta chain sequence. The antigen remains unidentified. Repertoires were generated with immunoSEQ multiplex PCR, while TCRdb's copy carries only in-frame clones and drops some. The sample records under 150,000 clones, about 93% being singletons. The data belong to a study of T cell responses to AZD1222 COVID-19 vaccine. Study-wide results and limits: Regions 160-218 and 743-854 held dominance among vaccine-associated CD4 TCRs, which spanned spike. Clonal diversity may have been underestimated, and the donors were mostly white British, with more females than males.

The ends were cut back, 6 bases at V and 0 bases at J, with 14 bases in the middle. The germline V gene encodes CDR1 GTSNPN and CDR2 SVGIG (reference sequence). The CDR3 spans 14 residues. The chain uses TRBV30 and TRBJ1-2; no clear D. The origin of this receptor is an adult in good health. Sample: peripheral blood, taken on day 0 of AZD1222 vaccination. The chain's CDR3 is CACERIRPNYGYTF. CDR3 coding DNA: TGTGCCTGTGAAAGGATAAGACCTAACTATGGCTACACCTTC. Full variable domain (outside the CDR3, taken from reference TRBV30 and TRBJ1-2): SQTIHQWPATLVQPVGSPLSLECTVEGTSNPNLYWYRQAAGRGLQLLFYSVGIGQISSEVPQNLSASRPQDRQFILSSKKLLLSDSGFYLCACERIRPNYGYTFGSGTRLTVV.